The following is a T cell receptor (beta chain) sequence with its context. What it recognizes is unknown. This sample is part of a study of T cells in localized non-small cell lung cancer. The assay was immunoSEQ multiplex PCR, and TCRdb's table has in-frame clones only and misses some. The table has about 45,000 clones, roughly 90% seen once. Study-level results: In the blood, greater T cell density corresponded to longer overall survival.

The receptor comes from a woman aged 40-69 years with stage II lung adenocarcinoma. This specimen was PBMCs, taken before any cancer treatment.

The CDR3 loop reads CASRLTPDRPLTYEQYF. CDR3 bases: TGTGCAAGTCGCTTAACACCGGACAGACCCTTAACCTACGAGCAGTACTTC. This chain connects TRBV12-2 to TRBJ2-7; the tabulated D call, TRBD1, remains unverified against the DNA. TRBV12-2 is assigned pseudogene status. The CDR3 runs to 17 residues.